This TCR beta chain was captured in a study of blood T cells in healthy people across ages. On the study more broadly: About one barcoded beta molecule was captured per two T cells (by template switching).

Total RNA extracted from each sample amounted to at least 5 micrograms. In this sample, this clonotype turned up a few times. V lost 3 bases and J lost 0, with 12 bases in between. The germline V gene has CDR1 SGHRS and CDR2 YFSETQ. This CDR3 contains 15 residues. Then a second PCR, running about 6 to 11 cycles, was carried out with a sample-barcoded 5' primer and a J-beta primer mix. TCRdb fed the 5' RACE reads into MiXCR, producing one record per CDR3 protein. The table records some 690,000 distinct CDR3 sequences, about 20% of them present only once. The sequence came from a man in his sixties or seventies in good health. Material: blood. This rearrangement joins TRBV5-1 to TRBJ1-1; perhaps TRBD1 as D (5 bases). The CDR3 DNA reads TGCGCCAGCAGCTGGGGGGGGGGTGTGAACACTGAAGCTTTCTTT. This sequence encodes CASSWGGGVNTEAFF.